What follows are 4 T cell receptor beta chains derived from one specimen sequenced in a study of blood T cell repertoires in COVID-19. Only in-frame clones appear in the TCRdb table, and some are missing; sequencing was by immunoSEQ multiplex PCR. The sample consists of a few hundred thousand clones, roughly 90% of them appearing once. Source material: peripheral blood. The receptors here all came from a man aged 30 to 45 with acute or convalescent COVID-19.

The DNA of the CDR3 is TGTGCCAGCAGCCGACTATTGCAGGGGTCGGACTATGGCTACACCTTC. Its translation: CASSRLLQGSDYGYTF. This sequence joins TRBV28 and TRBJ1-2; a possible D gene is TRBD1 (6 bases). CDR3 length: 16 amino acids. The germline V and J ends were trimmed by 6 bases and 3 bases, with 20 bases remaining between them. The germline V gene has CDR1 MDHEN and CDR2 SYDVKM.

The CDR3 bases are TGTGCCAGCAGCCTACTCAGGAATTCGAACTATGGCTACACCTTC. As protein: CASSLLRNSNYGYTF. This sequence joins TRBV7-3 and TRBJ1-2; no definite D call. The germline gives CDR1 SGHTA, CDR2 FQGTGA. CDR3 length equals 15 residues. Trimming removed 5 bases from V and 2 bases from J, with 15 bases in between.

V and J are TRBV11-2 and TRBJ2-3; possibly TRBD2 for D (6 bases). V dropped 1 base and J dropped 4 bases, with 9 bases sitting between them. CDR3 length: 14 residues. Germline V gene data show CDR1 as SGHAT and CDR2 as FQNNGV. The CDR3 loop reads CASSLGGVADTQYF. As DNA, the CDR3 is TGTGCCAGCAGCTTAGGGGGGGTTGCAGATACGCAGTATTTT. Drawing the rest from reference TRBV11-2 and TRBJ2-3, the complete variable domain is EAGVAQSPRYKIIEKRQSVAFWCNPISGHATLYWYQQILGQGPKLLIQFQNNGVVDDSQLPKDRFSAERLKGVDSTLKIQPAKLEDSAVYLCASSLGGVADTQYFGPGTRLTVL.

The chain carries TRBV3-1 (or the pseudogene TRBV3-2) and TRBJ1-1; 9 positions agree with TRBD1. Germline V lookup: CDR1 LGHDT, CDR2 YNNKEL (reference sequence). This CDR3 has 22 residues. V was clipped by 3 bases and J by 0 bases; unmatched bases: 23. The CDR3 spells CASSHKHLISTGGRRMNTEAFF. The DNA of the CDR3 is TGTGCCAGCAGCCATAAGCATCTAATTTCGACAGGGGGTAGGCGGATGAACACTGAAGCTTTCTTT.